A single sample gave rise to the 5 T cell receptor beta chains below, sequenced in a study of tumor and adjacent non-tumor tissue in lung cancer. This sample's RNA came from whole unsorted tissue. The normal lung tissue was taken more than 3 cm from the tumor edge. Three rounds of nested PCR, following a modified ARM-PCR protocol, produced the TCRbeta library. TCRdb re-analysed the multiplex PCR reads in MiXCR, keeping a single row per CDR3 protein. The table lists 90,000 to 100,000 distinct CDR3 sequences, roughly 80% of them singletons. The sequencing input was distant non-tumor lung tissue. These receptors were taken from a man aged 60-69 years with small cell lung cancer.

Remarks on this clonotype: One end of the junction does not line up with germline, which may come from a read error. The chain carries TRBV11-3 and TRBJ2-5, with D perhaps assigned TRBD1 or TRBD2 (6 bases each). The germline V gene encodes CDR1 SGHNT and CDR2 YENEEA. The CDR3 length is 13 residues. For the CDR3, the DNA is TGTGACAGCAGCCGGGGGCCTCAAGGGACCCAGTACTTC. Protein: CDSSRGPQGTQYF.

The table lists this clonotype with many counts. This chain uses TRBV30 with TRBJ2-1; D unresolved. The CDR3 runs 13 residues. V shed 2 bases and J shed 8 bases, with 13 bases lying between them. Germline values: CDR1 GTSNPN, CDR2 SVGIG (reference sequence). The CDR3 DNA follows: TGTGCCTGGAGTCACTGGTCCGGCGATGAGCAGTTCTTC. Protein: CAWSHWSGDEQFF.

Of note for this clonotype: A much larger clone differs by one base, so this may be a read error. The chain has TRBV7-9 and TRBJ1-1; possibly TRBD1 for D (5 bases). Germline V gives CDR1 SEHNR, CDR2 FQNEAQ (reference sequence). This CDR3 comprises 12 residues. The chain's CDR3 is CTSSPTWGRAFF. In nucleotides, the CDR3 is TGTACCAGCAGCCCAACGTGGGGGAGAGCTTTCTTT.

The V call is TRBV12-3 or TRBV12-4, the J call TRBJ2-1, with D possibly TRBD2 on 6 matching bases. There are 15 residues in the CDR3. The ends were cut back, 4 bases at V and 3 bases at J, with 13 bases in the middle. The CDR3 nucleotides are TGTGCCAGCAGTTATAGACTAGGAGTCTACAATGAGCAGTTCTTC. Translating gives CASSYRLGVYNEQFF.

As to this clonotype: One junction end does not reproduce the germline sequence, and a read error may be involved. The CDR3 DNA follows: TGTGTCACCAGTGATGGGGGACTAGTGGGATTTGAGACCCAGTATTTC. Encoded protein: CVTSDGGLVGFETQYF. The chain links TRBV24-1 to TRBJ2-5; 8 bases are a match to TRBD2. The CDR3 has 16 amino acids. Germline lookup yields CDR1 KGHDR and CDR2 SFDVKD.